These 12 T cell receptor beta chains were sequenced from one sample in a study of blood T cell repertoires in COVID-19. Repertoires were generated with immunoSEQ multiplex PCR, while TCRdb's copy carries only in-frame clones and drops some. The repertoire has under 150,000 clones, around 89% of them found once; the top ten carry roughly a sixth. The sample taken for sequencing was peripheral blood. The receptors were sampled from a man in his forties or fifties with active or convalescent COVID-19.

The chain recombines TRBV7-2 with TRBJ2-3, with 13 nucleotides matching TRBD2. Germline V gene lookup returns CDR1 SGHTA and CDR2 FQGNSA. There are 18 residues in the CDR3. V lost 3 bases, J lost 3 bases, and 9 bases stayed unmatched. The CDR3 is CASSFRTSGSRRTDTQYF. CDR3 nucleotide sequence: TGTGCCAGCAGCTTCAGGACTAGCGGGAGTAGAAGGACAGATACGCAGTATTTT.

This chain connects TRBV20-1 to TRBJ2-1; 9 positions agree with TRBD2. The CDR3 is made up of 11 amino acids. After removal of 4 bases from V and 15 bases from J, the junction contained 7 bases not matched to a gene. Germline V gives CDR1 DFQATT, CDR2 SNEGSKA (reference sequence). CDR3 loop: CSAIHGTSMFF. For the CDR3, the DNA is TGCAGTGCTATTCACGGGACTAGCATGTTCTTC.

The chain has TRBV6-5 and TRBJ1-1; tentatively, D is TRBD1 (6 bases). Germline loops: CDR1 MNHEY, CDR2 SVGAGI. The CDR3 extends over 14 amino acids. Trimming cost V 8 bases and J 4 bases, with 17 bases left between them. The CDR3 nucleotides read TGTGCCAGCGTCAGGGCCGCCAGGGGCACTGAAGCTTTCTTT. It encodes CASVRAARGTEAFF.

The CDR3 protein is CATKRYGYTF. CDR3 nucleotides: TGTGCCACCAAACGGTATGGCTACACCTTC. V is TRBV6-5 and J is TRBJ1-2; D remains ambiguous. The length of the CDR3 is 10 residues. Germline lookup yields CDR1 MNHEY and CDR2 SVGAGI. Trimming pared 10 bases from V and 5 bases from J, leaving 8 bases between.

The V and J genes are TRBV9 and TRBJ1-4, with 10 bases that match TRBD1. The CDR3 extends over 14 amino acids. After removal of 3 bases from V and 8 bases from J, the junction contained 4 bases not matched to a gene. Germline V CDR1 and CDR2: SGDLS, YYNGEE. CDR3 residues: CASSEGQGWEKLFF. CDR3 nucleotide sequence: TGTGCCAGCAGCGAGGGACAGGGGTGGGAAAAACTGTTTTTT.

The chain couples TRBV5-5 to TRBJ2-1, with 11 bases fitting TRBD1. The CDR3 runs 20 residues. The V gene end was trimmed by 4 bases and the J gene end by 0 bases; junction bases not matched to a gene: 15. From germline, CDR1 is SGHKS and CDR2 YYEKEE (reference sequence). DNA for the CDR3: TGTGCCAGCAGCCCACGATCCCCACGGGGGACAGGGGGCTCCTACAATGAGCAGTTCTTC. Amino acid sequence: CASSPRSPRGTGGSYNEQFF.

The chain employs TRBV30 and TRBJ2-7; D is ambiguous. This CDR3 contains 13 residues. V was cut by 3 bases and J by 0 bases, with 9 bases left in between. The germline V gene encodes CDR1 GTSNPN and CDR2 SVGIG (reference sequence). DNA of the CDR3: TGTGCCTGGAGCCTAAGTAGCTCCTACGAGCAGTACTTC. Its protein is CAWSLSSSYEQYF. The whole variable domain, filled in from reference TRBV30 and TRBJ2-7, reads SQTIHQWPATLVQPVGSPLSLECTVEGTSNPNLYWYRQAAGRGLQLLFYSVGIGQISSEVPQNLSASRPQDRQFILSSKKLLLSDSGFYLCAWSLSSSYEQYFGPGTRLTVT.

The V gene is TRBV2, the J gene TRBJ2-1; TRBD1 agrees at 10 bases. Germline CDR1 is SNHLY and CDR2 is FYNNEI. The CDR3 totals 15 residues. Trimming cost V 3 bases and J 6 bases; bases outside gene matches: 5. The CDR3 protein is CASSDGTGVGNEQFF. In DNA form, the CDR3 reads TGTGCCAGCAGTGACGGGACAGGGGTAGGCAATGAGCAGTTCTTC.

The rearrangement uses TRBV27 and TRBJ1-1, with D unclear. The CDR3 length is 15 residues. CDR1 is MNHEY, CDR2 SMNVEV, per germline (reference sequence). Trimming cost V 3 bases and J 0 bases, with 11 bases left between them. CDR3 nucleotides: TGTGCCAGCAGTTTGAGTACCGGTATGAACACTGAAGCTTTCTTT. Residues: CASSLSTGMNTEAFF.

This clone has more than one count but fewer than ten. This chain links TRBV7-8 with TRBJ2-3; TRBD2 aligns across 11 bases. The junction had 1 base not matched to a gene; V was cut back by 0 bases and J by 2 bases. Germline V gene lookup returns CDR1 SGHVS and CDR2 FQNEAQ. The CDR3 spans 16 residues. CDR3 coding DNA: TGTGCCAGCAGCTTAGCTAGCGGGAGGGCCACAGATACGCAGTATTTT. As protein: CASSLASGRATDTQYF.

The chain couples TRBV6-5 to TRBJ1-2, with unresolved D. V was pared by 4 bases and J by 1 base, with 13 bases between. This CDR3 contains 15 residues. From germline, CDR1 is MNHEY and CDR2 SVGAGI. CDR3 protein: CASSFKPGYNYGYTF. The CDR3 bases are TGTGCCAGCAGTTTCAAGCCAGGCTATAACTATGGCTACACCTTC.

The chain recombines TRBV5-1 with TRBJ2-7; 8 bases agree with TRBD1. Germline V gene sequence: CDR1 SGHRS, CDR2 YFSETQ. The CDR3 totals 12 residues. J gave up 6 bases and V 4 bases, and 3 bases lay outside the gene matches. The CDR3 sequence: CASSSQGAEQYF. The CDR3 DNA is TGCGCCAGCAGCAGTCAGGGGGCCGAGCAGTACTTC.